A single sample gave rise to the 24 T cell receptor beta chains below, sequenced in a study of T cell responses to AZD1222 COVID-19 vaccine. The table came from immunoSEQ multiplex PCR; TCRdb's copy has only in-frame clones and leaves some out. The sample comprises about 100,000 clones, roughly 85% of which are singletons, and less than 3% rests with the top ten. The sequences come from peripheral blood, collected on day 0 of AZD1222 vaccination. These TCRs come from an adult in good health.

The chain joins TRBV19 to TRBJ1-2, with TRBD1 matching over 7 bases. V lost 8 bases to trimming and J lost 4 bases; unmatched junction nucleotides: 7. The CDR3 extends over 13 amino acids. The germline CDR1 and CDR2 sequences are LNHDA and SQIVND (reference sequence). The CDR3 spells CASEQGKGYGYTF. The CDR3 DNA reads as TGTGCCAGTGAACAGGGGAAAGGCTATGGCTACACCTTC.

Comment on this clone: Its ends do not fully match the called genes, so a read error is possible. The genes are TRBV5-1 and TRBJ2-5; D possibly uses TRBD1 or TRBD2 (6 bases each). The CDR3 covers 15 residues. Germline lookup yields CDR1 SGHRS and CDR2 YFSETQ. Written as DNA, the CDR3 is TGTGCCAGCAGCTTGAGGGGGGTCGAGCAAGAGACCCAGTACTTC. It yields the protein CASSLRGVEQETQYF.

The chain recombines TRBV28 with TRBJ2-1, with TRBD1 identical over 7 bases. The CDR3 sequence is 13 residues long. V lost 6 bases, J lost 6 bases, and 5 bases stayed unmatched. Germline V gives CDR1 MDHEN, CDR2 SYDVKM. The CDR3 nucleotides read TGTGCCAGCAGCCAGGGGGTCCCCAATGAGCAGTTCTTC. This translates into CASSQGVPNEQFF.

The rearrangement uses TRBV7-8 and TRBJ1-4; D call uncertain. The CDR3 consists of 13 residues. Germline V gene lookup returns CDR1 SGHVS and CDR2 FQNEAQ. Trimming cost V 5 bases and J 9 bases, with 13 bases left between them. CDR3 nucleotide sequence: TGTGCCAGCAGCCCATCGGACGGGAAAAAACTGTTTTTT. It specifies CASSPSDGKKLFF.

V usage is TRBV6-2 or TRBV6-3 and J usage is TRBJ2-1; D might be TRBD2 (5 bases). This CDR3 contains 16 residues. CDR1 MNHEY and CDR2 SVGEGT come from the germline V gene. The germline V and J ends were trimmed by 3 bases and 1 base, with 13 bases remaining between them. The CDR3 DNA reads as TGTGCCAGCAGTTATTGGCGGGCTCTTTCCTACAATGAGCAGTTCTTC. Amino acids: CASSYWRALSYNEQFF.

The gene calls are TRBV3-1 (or the pseudogene TRBV3-2) and TRBJ2-7, with 7 bases fitting TRBD2. Trimming took 0 bases from V and 1 from J; bases not matched to a gene: 15. This CDR3 has 19 residues. The germline CDR1 and CDR2 sequences are LGHDT and YNNKEL (reference sequence). Written as DNA, the CDR3 is TGTGCCAGCAGCCAAGATTCGACTTGGTTGCGGGAGAGATCCTACGAGCAGTACGTC. Protein sequence: CASSQDSTWLRERSYEQYV.

The chain recombines TRBV5-4 with TRBJ2-7; D unresolved. Per the germline V gene, CDR1 is SGHNT and CDR2 is YYREEE (reference sequence). The CDR3 is made up of 17 amino acids. Trimming took 2 bases from V and 1 from J, leaving 19 bases between them. CDR3 region: CASSFYKDRGRSYEQYF. The CDR3 DNA is TGTGCCAGCAGCTTTTATAAAGATCGCGGCAGATCCTACGAGCAGTACTTC.

This chain links TRBV12-3 or TRBV12-4 with TRBJ1-1; D gene ambiguous. Trimming stripped 8 bases from V and 0 bases from J, with 10 bases between. The CDR3 totals 13 residues. The DNA of the CDR3 is TGTGCCAGCTGGACCGCTATGAACACTGAAGCTTTCTTT. This translates into CASWTAMNTEAFF.

CDR3 nucleotides: TGCGCCAGCAGCCAAGTACTCCGGCAGCTAGATTCACCCCTCCACTTT. It translates to CASSQVLRQLDSPLHF. The V call is TRBV4-1, the J call TRBJ1-6; D is ambiguous. Germline assignment: CDR1 MGHRA and CDR2 YSYEKL. The V gene lost 1 base and the J gene lost 8 bases, with 15 bases spanning the gap. The CDR3 length is 16 residues.

V and J are TRBV5-4 and TRBJ1-3; 7 bases map to TRBD1. The V and J ends lost 1 base and 0 bases, in that order; junction bases with no gene match: 4. The CDR3 has 16 residues. Germline loops: CDR1 SGHNT, CDR2 YYREEE (reference sequence). The chain's CDR3 is CASSLTGVFSGNTIYF. The CDR3 DNA is TGTGCCAGCAGCTTGACAGGGGTCTTCTCTGGAAACACCATATATTTT.

The V and J genes are TRBV11-2 and TRBJ1-2; 9 nucleotides agree with TRBD1. The CDR3 totals 15 residues. Germline-derived CDR1 and CDR2 are SGHAT and FQNNGV. V trimming: 5 bases; J trimming: 3 bases; junction bases outside the gene matches: 7. CDR3 protein: CASSPGQGLDYGYTF. The CDR3 DNA reads as TGTGCCAGCAGCCCGGGACAGGGTTTAGACTATGGCTACACCTTC.

This clone was seen a handful of times. V gene TRBV10-3 combines with J gene TRBJ1-5, with no clear D. Germline-derived CDR1 and CDR2 are ENHRY and SYGVKD. The CDR3 spans 13 residues. The germline V and J ends were trimmed by 11 bases and 3 bases, with 14 bases remaining between them. The CDR3 protein is CAAQQAPNQPQHF. The CDR3 nucleotides are TGTGCCGCCCAGCAGGCCCCCAATCAGCCCCAGCATTTT.

The V call is TRBV6-2 or TRBV6-3, the J call TRBJ1-6, with D possibly TRBD1 on 5 matching bases. Trimming left V 5 bases short and J 11 bases short, with 16 bases between. This CDR3 is built from 14 residues. Germline assignment: CDR1 MNHEY and CDR2 SVGEGT. The CDR3 reads CASSVAGTGPPLHF. In DNA form, the CDR3 reads TGTGCCAGCAGTGTCGCGGGTACGGGGCCACCCCTCCACTTT.

The chain couples TRBV11-2 to TRBJ1-3; no definite D call. Germline CDR1 is SGHAT and CDR2 is FQNNGV. Trimming removed 0 bases from V and 0 bases from J, with 9 bases in between. This CDR3 region has 16 residues. CDR3 region: CASSLDGLLSGNTIYF. The CDR3 DNA reads TGTGCCAGCAGCTTAGACGGCCTTCTCTCTGGAAACACCATATATTTT.

V usage is TRBV7-9 and J usage is TRBJ2-5; 10 bases fit TRBD1. There are 16 residues in the CDR3. V trimming: 6 bases; J trimming: 5 bases; junction bases outside the gene matches: 12. Germline CDR1 and CDR2: SEHNR and FQNEAQ (reference sequence). The CDR3 bases are TGTGCCAGCAGACGAAAGCCCGGGACAGGGGATGAGACCCAGTACTTC. Residues: CASRRKPGTGDETQYF.

In this sample, this clone turned up once. J is TRBJ2-1 and V is TRBV6-5; D gene unclear. The CDR3 consists of 11 residues. CDR1 is MNHEY, CDR2 SVGAGI, per germline. With 3 bases removed from V and 8 bases from J, the gap between germline ends came to 5 bases. This CDR3 reads CASSYNYEQFF. The CDR3 nucleotides are TGTGCCAGCAGTTATAACTATGAGCAGTTCTTC.

The CDR3 here is CATSDLNRAGGGGYTF. In DNA form, the CDR3 reads TGTGCCACCAGTGATTTGAACAGGGCAGGGGGAGGTGGCTACACCTTC. V usage is TRBV24-1 and J usage is TRBJ1-2, with 7 bases identical to TRBD1. After removal of 0 bases from V and 7 bases from J, the junction contained 10 bases not matched to a gene. This CDR3 spans 16 amino acids. Germline V gene lookup returns CDR1 KGHDR and CDR2 SFDVKD.

V and J are TRBV12-3 or TRBV12-4 and TRBJ1-1; D is unclear. V lost 7 bases to trimming and J lost 7 bases, with 13 bases between them. This CDR3 has 12 amino acids. This CDR3 is CASKTPGSEAFF. The DNA of the CDR3 is TGTGCCAGCAAGACCCCGGGCAGTGAAGCTTTCTTT.

This sequence joins TRBV4-3 and TRBJ2-4, with D uncertain. This CDR3 has 13 residues. Trimming took off 6 bases at V and 5 bases at J, with 11 bases between the two ends. Germline V CDR1 and CDR2: LGHNA, YSLEER. CDR3 sequence (DNA): TGCGCCAGCAGTTTCGCACGGGAAAACATTCAGTACTTC. Protein: CASSFARENIQYF.

The chain combines TRBV11-1 with TRBJ2-7, with a weak D call TRBD2 (7 bases). Germline CDR1 reads SGHAT; CDR2 reads FQDESV (reference sequence). This CDR3 is 15 amino acids long. V gave up 3 bases and J gave up 0 bases, with 12 bases separating them. CDR3: CASSLLGGASYEQYF. The CDR3 bases are TGTGCCAGCAGCTTGTTAGGGGGGGCCTCCTACGAGCAGTACTTC. Full variable domain (missing parts from reference TRBV11-1 and TRBJ2-7): EAEVAQSPRYKITEKSQAVAFWCDPISGHATLYWYRQILGQGPELLVQFQDESVVDDSQLPKDRFSAERLKGVDSTLKIQPAELGDSAMYLCASSLLGGASYEQYFGPGTRLTVT.

J is TRBJ2-7 and V is TRBV21-1; no DNA check was done on the table's D call, TRBD2. TRBV21-1 counts as a pseudogene. The CDR3 consists of 13 residues. As DNA, the CDR3 is TGTGCCAGCAGAATAGCGGGAGGGGCCGAGCAGTACGTC. This encodes CASRIAGGAEQYV.

This clone was detected once. The chain links TRBV19 to TRBJ1-6; D possibly corresponds to TRBD1 (5 bases). Trimming took 6 bases from V and 6 from J, leaving 12 bases between them. This CDR3 spans 14 amino acids. Germline CDR1 LNHDA, CDR2 SQIVND (reference sequence). The CDR3 protein is CASSSLGLNSPLHF. DNA of the CDR3: TGTGCCAGTAGCAGTTTGGGGCTTAATTCACCCCTCCACTTT.

V gene TRBV2 combines with J gene TRBJ1-5; 8 bases map to TRBD1. J was trimmed by 4 bases and V by 5 bases; bases with no gene match: 10. Germline lookup yields CDR1 SNHLY and CDR2 FYNNEI. This CDR3 spans 16 amino acids. The CDR3 loop is CASSRSSGGSNQPQHF. CDR3 nucleotide sequence: TGTGCCAGCAGTCGGTCGTCAGGGGGCAGTAATCAGCCCCAGCATTTT.

The rearrangement joins TRBV7-9 to TRBJ2-1; no reliable D call. The length of the CDR3 is 15 residues. Germline CDR1 and CDR2: SEHNR and FQNEAQ (reference sequence). V was cut by 0 bases and J by 6 bases, with 12 bases left in between. In nucleotides, the CDR3 is TGTGCCAGCAGCTTAGCCAGCCGAAATATCAATGAGCAGTTCTTC. This encodes CASSLASRNINEQFF.